This T cell receptor beta chain was obtained from a study of blood T cell repertoires in COVID-19. Study-level information: Spain, Italy and the United States supplied samples that represented acute and convalescent COVID-19. Nucleic acid was either cDNA or gDNA, and it came from T cells, B-cell-depleted T cells, or PBMCs.

Per the original data handling: Scientists estimated how many nucleated cells there were by amplifying reference gene primers. The method was immunoSEQ multiplex PCR; TCRdb's version includes in-frame clones alone and lacks a portion of them. Clone size and the V and J calls come from that table; the DNA yielded D and trimming. The table lists 150,000 to 200,000 clones, 80% of them singletons. All recovered Cohort 3 donors got two negative PCRs, got clearance, or saw symptom resolution. Per germline, CDR1 LGHDT and CDR2 YNNKEL (reference sequence). V was clipped by 5 bases and J by 13 bases; unmatched bases: 14. CDR3 length: 15 amino acids.

The chain links TRBV3-1 (or the pseudogene TRBV3-2) to TRBJ2-1; TRBD1 matches 10 bases. What was sequenced was PBMCs or T cells enriched from blood (not recorded which). The sequence derives from a woman aged 60-75 years who had recovered from COVID-19. In DNA form, the CDR3 reads TGTGCCAGCAGCTTGTCCGGGACAGGGGAAGCGGAACAGTTCTTC. The encoded protein is CASSLSGTGEAEQFF.